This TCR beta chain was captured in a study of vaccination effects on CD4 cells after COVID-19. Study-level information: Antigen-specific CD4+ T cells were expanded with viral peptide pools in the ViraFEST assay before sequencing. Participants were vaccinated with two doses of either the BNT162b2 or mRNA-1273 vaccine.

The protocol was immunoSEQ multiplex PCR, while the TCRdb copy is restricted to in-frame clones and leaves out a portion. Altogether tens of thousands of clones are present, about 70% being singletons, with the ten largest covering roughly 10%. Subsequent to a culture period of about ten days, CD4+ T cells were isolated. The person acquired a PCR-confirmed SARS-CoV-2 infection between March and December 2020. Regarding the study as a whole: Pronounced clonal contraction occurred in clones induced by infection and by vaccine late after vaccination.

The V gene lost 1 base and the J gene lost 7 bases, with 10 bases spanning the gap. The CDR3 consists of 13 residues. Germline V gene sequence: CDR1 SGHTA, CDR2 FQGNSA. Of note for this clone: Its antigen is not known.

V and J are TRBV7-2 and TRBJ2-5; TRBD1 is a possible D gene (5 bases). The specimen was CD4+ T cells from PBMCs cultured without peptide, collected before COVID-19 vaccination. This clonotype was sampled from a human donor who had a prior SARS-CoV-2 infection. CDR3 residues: CASSLDRHGTQYF. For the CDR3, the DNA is TGTGCCAGCAGCTTAGACAGGCATGGGACCCAGTACTTC.